These 4 T cell receptor beta chains share one sample of origin, sequenced in a study of T cell responses to AZD1222 COVID-19 vaccine. TCRdb's table, derived via immunoSEQ multiplex PCR, lists solely in-frame clones and lacks some. The table lists about 110,000 clones, roughly 80% of them singletons. This specimen was peripheral blood, taken on day 0 of AZD1222 vaccination. The source of these receptors is an adult in good health.

This clone was seen once. V usage is TRBV28 and J usage is TRBJ1-2; D is uncertain. The ends were cut back, 7 bases at V and 4 bases at J, with 25 bases in the middle. Germline values: CDR1 MDHEN, CDR2 SYDVKM. This CDR3 has 17 amino acids. The CDR3 region is CASTYFGKTGPSYGYTF. The CDR3 DNA sequence: TGTGCCAGCACATACTTCGGCAAGACGGGCCCCTCCTATGGCTACACCTTC.

CDR3 in amino acids: CASSRIWGIPYEQYF. The DNA for the CDR3 is TGCGCCAGCAGCCGGATATGGGGGATCCCATACGAGCAGTACTTC. The chain carries TRBV4-1 and TRBJ2-7, with D possibly being TRBD1 or TRBD2 (5 bases each). The CDR3 runs to 15 residues. The V gene's germline CDR1 is MGHRA and CDR2 YSYEKL. V lost 4 bases to trimming and J lost 4 bases, with 17 bases between them.

The rearrangement links TRBV28 to TRBJ1-2, with no clear D. Germline V lookup: CDR1 MDHEN, CDR2 SYDVKM. Trimming stripped 6 bases from V and 8 bases from J, with 13 bases between. CDR3 length: 12 amino acids. The chain's CDR3 is CASRRGVDGYTF. For the CDR3, the DNA is TGTGCCAGCAGGCGCGGGGTAGACGGCTACACCTTC.

The chain carries TRBV6-2 or TRBV6-3 and TRBJ1-2; D perhaps matches TRBD1 (6 bases). Germline-derived CDR1 and CDR2 are MNHEY and SVGEGT. This CDR3 spans 14 amino acids. V was clipped by 4 bases and J by 7 bases, with 16 bases between them. DNA of the CDR3: TGTGCCAGCAGTTCCGAGGGGGGGCGCGTTGGCTACACCTTC. Translation gives CASSSEGGRVGYTF.